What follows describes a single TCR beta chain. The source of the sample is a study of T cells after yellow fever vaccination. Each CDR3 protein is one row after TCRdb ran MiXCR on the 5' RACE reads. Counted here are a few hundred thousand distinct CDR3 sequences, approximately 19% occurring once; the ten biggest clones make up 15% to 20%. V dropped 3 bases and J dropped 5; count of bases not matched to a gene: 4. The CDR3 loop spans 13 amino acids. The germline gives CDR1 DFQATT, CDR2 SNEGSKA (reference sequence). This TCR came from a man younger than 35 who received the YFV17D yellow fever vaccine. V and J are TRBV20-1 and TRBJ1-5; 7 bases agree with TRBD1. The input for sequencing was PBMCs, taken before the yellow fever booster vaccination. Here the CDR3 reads CSASDRVYQPQHF. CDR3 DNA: TGCAGTGCTAGTGACAGGGTGTATCAGCCCCAGCATTTT.